The text below deals with one T cell receptor beta chain. Template was genomic DNA from frozen, unsorted single-cell suspensions. The source of the sample is a study of immune cell composition in non-small cell lung cancer. TCRdb keeps only in-frame clones here, not all; method: immunoSEQ multiplex PCR. Among 13,000 to 15,000 clones listed, over 65% were seen once. The origin of this receptor is a human donor with non-small cell lung cancer. Sequenced: lung tumor tissue.

The CDR3 DNA reads TGCAGCGTTGCCGTCGGCGGCTCCTACAATGAGCAGTTCTTC. It is translated as CSVAVGGSYNEQFF. This chain links TRBV29-1 with TRBJ2-1; no definite D call. Looked up from germline, CDR1 is SQVTM and CDR2 is ANQGSEA. Trimming cost V 4 bases and J 0 bases, with 10 bases left between them. The CDR3 is made up of 14 amino acids.